This is a list of T cell receptor beta chains from one sample in a study of somatic mutations in cytotoxic T cells in rheumatoid arthritis. Method: immunoSEQ multiplex PCR; TCRdb's copy keeps in-frame clones and lacks some. The table lists over 9,000 clones, roughly 73% of them singletons. The specimen was CD8+ T cells sorted from blood. The receptors were sampled from a man aged 55 to 70 in good health. The CDR3 runs from the conserved cysteine through the conserved F or W. Size values are once, few and many counts, or a class for expanded clones, and some rows have none.

NA	TRBJ1-3	TRBV9	CASSPGGGNTIYF
few	TRBJ1-1	TRBV5-1	CASSLEVYGNTEAFF
few	TRBJ2-5	TRBV10-2	CASSPRLDRRETQYF
NA	TRBJ2-5	TRBV4-3	CASSQDYIQETQYF
NA	TRBJ1-2	TRBV5-1	CASQPGTANYGYTF
few	TRBJ2-1	TRBV29-1	CSVAPSGRANEQFF
NA	TRBJ2-7	TRBV5-5	CASSWDNSYEQYF
NA	TRBJ1-5	TRBV7-8	CASSSVGQSGSNQPQHF
NA	TRBJ1-2	TRBV28	CAISEGSADYTF
NA	TRBJ2-7	TRBV7-9	CASSLSLAATYEQYF
NA	TRBJ1-1	TRBV5-6	CASSLDRAAEAFF
NA	TRBJ2-3	TRBV6-6	CASGGQSTDTQYF
NA	TRBJ2-1	TRBV11-2	CASSLGISGNEQFF
NA	TRBJ2-7	TRBV30	CAWSIRDSYEQYF
NA	TRBJ2-2	TRBV2	CASRRGLAGHTGELFF
NA	TRBJ2-3	TRBV11-2	CASSLNGRGQSSTDTQYF
NA	TRBJ2-2	TRBV28	CASSRVRAIGELFF
NA	TRBJ2-5	TRBV7-9	CASSLEAEQETQYF
NA	TRBJ1-5	TRBV6-5	CASSPTGPRGPQHF
NA	TRBJ2-1	TRBV13	CASSPHQDEQFF
NA	TRBJ2-7	TRBV6-5	CASSGGGNEQYF
NA	TRBJ2-7	TRBV2	CASTITPGYEQYF
NA	TRBJ2-4	TRBV11-2	CASSLVPLAKNIQYF
NA	TRBJ2-1	TRBV4-1	CASSQGSMVVGQFF
NA	TRBJ1-5	TRBV7-9	CASSGAGSPQHF
NA	TRBJ2-2	TRBV7-9	CASSDRGTGELFF
NA	TRBJ2-3	TRBV2	CASREESPDTQYF
NA	TRBJ1-5	TRBV29-1	CSVEETGGNQPQHF
NA	TRBJ1-5	TRBV28	CASSIDRGGNQPQHF
NA	TRBJ2-3	TRBV5-1	CASSLGFTDTQYF
NA	TRBJ1-2	TRBV29-1	CSVVIVLLTDPHGYTF
NA	TRBJ1-1	TRBV7-2	CASSLLGQNEAFF